This T cell receptor beta chain was found in a study of spatial heterogeneity in lung cancer. On the study more broadly: Researchers sequenced follow-up PBMC samples if they had them, and these came a median of roughly two years after resection. Sequences of the beta chain were consistently detected in greater numbers than alpha-chain sequences. Whole-study results and caveats: Blood carried ubiquitous expanded tumor TCRs more at resection than follow-up.

From the 5' RACE reads, TCRdb called clonotypes with MiXCR, one entry per CDR3 protein. Of 25,000 to 30,000 distinct CDR3 sequences listed, about 6.3% are singletons. There are many counts of this clonotype. Its antigen is still unknown. This CDR3 comprises 9 residues. Germline V gene sequence: CDR1 ENHRY, CDR2 SYGVKD. Time point meaning: blood at routine non-recurrence follow-up after resection. Without sorting, whole RNA was sequenced from tumor, nontumor lung or frozen PBMC. The rearrangement joins TRBV10-3 to TRBJ1-2; D call uncertain. Sequencing was performed on PBMCs, taken at follow-up. The receptor's source is a male donor with early-stage non-small cell lung cancer. In nucleotides, the CDR3 is TGTGTGAAATGGTGCGACTACACCTTC. Its translation is CVKWCDYTF.